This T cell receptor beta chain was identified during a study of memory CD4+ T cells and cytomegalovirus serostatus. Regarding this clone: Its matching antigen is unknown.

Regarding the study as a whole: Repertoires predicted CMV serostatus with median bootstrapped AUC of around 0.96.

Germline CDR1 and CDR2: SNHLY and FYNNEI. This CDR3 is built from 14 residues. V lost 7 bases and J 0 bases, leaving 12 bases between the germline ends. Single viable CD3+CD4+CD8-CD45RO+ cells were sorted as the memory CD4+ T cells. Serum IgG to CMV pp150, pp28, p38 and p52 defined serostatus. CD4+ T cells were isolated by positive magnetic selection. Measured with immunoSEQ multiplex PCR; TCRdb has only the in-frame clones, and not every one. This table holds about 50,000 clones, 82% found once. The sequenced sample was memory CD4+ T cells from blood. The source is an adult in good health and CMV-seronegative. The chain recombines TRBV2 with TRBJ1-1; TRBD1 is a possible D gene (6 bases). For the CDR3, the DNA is TGTGCCAGCAAACCACAGGGTATGAACACTGAAGCTTTCTTT. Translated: CASKPQGMNTEAFF.